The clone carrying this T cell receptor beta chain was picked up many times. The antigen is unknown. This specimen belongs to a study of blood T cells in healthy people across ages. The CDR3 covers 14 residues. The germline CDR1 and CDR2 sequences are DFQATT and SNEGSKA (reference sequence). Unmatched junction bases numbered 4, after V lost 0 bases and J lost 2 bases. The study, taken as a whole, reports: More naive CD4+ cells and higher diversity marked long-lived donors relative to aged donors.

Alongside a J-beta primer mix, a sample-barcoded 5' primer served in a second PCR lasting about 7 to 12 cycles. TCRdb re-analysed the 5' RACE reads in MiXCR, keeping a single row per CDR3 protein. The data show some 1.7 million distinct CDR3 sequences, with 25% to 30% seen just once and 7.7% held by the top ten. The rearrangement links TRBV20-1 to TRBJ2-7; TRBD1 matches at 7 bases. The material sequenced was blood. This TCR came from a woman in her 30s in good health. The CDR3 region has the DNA TGCAGTGCTAGAGATAAGGGACAGACCTACGAGCAGTACTTC. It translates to CSARDKGQTYEQYF.